This T cell receptor (beta chain) stems from a study of siplizumab effects on memory and regulatory T cells. This CDR3 contains 13 residues. V lost 7 bases and J 7 bases, leaving 16 bases between the germline ends. The germline CDR1 and CDR2 sequences are SGHTA and FQGTGA. About this clone: Its specificity is not known.

Findings and limits, study-wide: The apparent diversity of naive T cells exceeded that of memory cells, and naive T cells seemed to make a major contribution to the alloresponse. Under siplizumab, alloreactive sequences traced to unstimulated CD4+ memory cells were significantly reduced. Mappable CD4+ clones that were alloreactive averaged approximately 70% Treg-derived with siplizumab versus roughly 25% in controls.

The study assayed around 92,000 TCR templates per sample. Assay used: immunoSEQ multiplex PCR; TCRdb lists only in-frame clones, some missing. The sample consists of some 97,000 clones, about 91% of them appearing once. The sequenced material came from CD4+ T cells sorted from blood. This clonotype originated in a human donor in good health. This chain uses TRBV7-3 with TRBJ1-2; TRBD1 might be the D (6 bases). Here the CDR3 reads CASTLGGAGGYTF. CDR3 nucleotides: TGTGCCAGCACCCTAGGGGGGGCTGGTGGCTACACCTTC.